This T cell receptor beta chain was sequenced during a study of beta chain features in type 1 diabetes (dated by TCRdb to 2016 to 2019). Regarding the complete study: Mean age, gender distribution, total cell number and subset yield were not different between patients and healthy donors. A total of 85 million to 140 million sorted cells were examined across all samples, and a strong correlation was observed between cell number per subset and RNA yield. The study compared the TCRB repertoires of sorted circulating CD4+ T cell subsets in recently diagnosed type 1 diabetes patients with those in matched healthy donors. Regulatory and stem cell-like memory subsets were isolated from only 8 patients and roughly eight healthy donors, whereas naive and central memory subsets came from all 30 or so donors. The research as a whole found: Fewer insertions and more nucleotide deletions at VDJ recombination sites were observed in patients with type 1 diabetes, implying thymic rearrangement abnormalities. In all four CD4+ subsets, TCRB CDR3 length was moderately but significantly shorter in type 1 diabetes patients. Naive, central memory and regulatory TCRB repertoires appeared to be more similar among patients than among healthy donors. Because cDNA was sequenced instead of genomic DNA, highly expressing activated cells could be over-represented, though the groups showed no difference in activation or CD3 levels. HLA sub-analyses involved small numbers of individuals, so any influence of HLA type on TCRB rearrangement remained unresolved. Shorter templates might be favored by PCR, yet because patient and control samples were amplified and corrected together, any such skew would affect both groups equally.

The CDR3 spans 15 residues, from the cysteine through the phenylalanine. This entry keeps only the CDR3 DNA: 45 bases, framed from base 1. The germline V gene provides CDR1 ENHRY and CDR2 SYGVKD. The V end gives up 6 bases and the J end 0 bases, leaving 4 bases in the junction not matched to a gene. The entire isolated RNA was reverse transcribed using the High Capacity cDNA Reverse Transcription Kit, and thus expressed TCRB transcripts were sequenced. Deep immunoSEQ sequencing was applied to naive, central memory and regulatory T cell samples, giving an average of around 4 million total reads per sample. After sorted cells were lysed in RLT buffer, RNA was extracted with DNase-treated RNeasy Micro or Mini kits, with the choice depending on cell number. Each cell subset was processed separately to prevent cross-contamination, with patient and healthy donor samples processed together. Using the immunoSEQ multiplex PCR, TCRB sequences were amplified from cDNA into 87-bp fragments spanning the CDR3 region. Amplicons were sequenced on the Illumina HiSeq platform. On the authors' methods: PCR bias was computationally corrected using synthetic template baselines, reads within Hamming distance 2 were collapsed, and singletons that could not be merged were discarded. Reads were aligned against IMGT to assign V, D and J genes, CDR3 length and insertions or deletions at six rearrangement sites. Within each subset, clonotype counts were normalized to the number of sorted cells before true diversity and Gini coefficients were calculated with the tcR R package. The overlap coefficient, calculated on TCRB nucleotide sequences, was used to quantify repertoire sharing. Held by TCRdb, this immuneACCESS table contains in-frame sequences only and omits some clones. Under half of the omission traces to an unresolved V gene where checked; the cause of the rest is unknown. Clonal size and the V and J genes are those of that table, whereas D and trimming came from the DNA. This sample has almost 350,000 clones in its table, and 8% of those were observed once. Clones ranked in the top ten supply less than 0.45% of the sample.

A single peripheral blood draw of 90 to 150 mL on average was collected from each donor into heparinised tubes. A BD FACSAria II and a panel including CD45RO, CCR7, CD25, CD127, CD95 and CD27 were used to sort naive, central memory, regulatory and stem cell-like memory CD4+ T cells. Every sorted population had a purity above 95%. PBMCs were separated immediately by Lymphoprep density gradient centrifugation and were stained directly, without being cultured. To minimize batch effects, samples were stained and sorted in pairs, one healthy donor with one patient per experiment. As for this clone: Its antigen target is currently unknown. It has no much larger one-base neighbor in the sample; base qualities were not kept.

This receptor was taken from a woman between 18 and 29 years old in good health. The chain links TRBV10-3 with TRBJ2-2; 7 middle bases align to TRBD2. Material: central memory CD4+ T cells from blood. The bases read TGTGCCATCAGGGGGAGGGAGGCGAACACCGGGGAGCTGTTTTTT. This yields the protein CAIRGREANTGELFF.